These T cell receptor beta chains were read from a single sample in a study of low-dose radiotherapy and immunotherapy resistance in tumors. TCRdb reprocessed the reads with MiXCR, giving one entry per CDR3 protein. This table holds nearly 95,000 distinct CDR3 sequences, 9.4% found once. Sequencing was performed on PBMCs, taken before treatment. The receptors come from a male donor with prostate cancer. CDR3s include the opening cysteine and the closing phenylalanine or tryptophan. The size field is filled for only some rows; it gives once, few, many or a size class.

size,V,J,CDR3
many,TRBV10-3,TRBJ2-7,CAISESSSGRNYEQYF
many,TRBV5-1,TRBJ2-7,CASSLDGSYEQYF
many,TRBV10-3,TRBJ2-6,CAIASSGANVLTF
many,TRBV6-5,TRBJ1-4,CASSTGQGGRKLFF
many,TRBV9,TRBJ2-1,CASSVMGLAGVDEQFF
many,TRBV20-1,TRBJ2-7,CSAPAPQGIREQYF
many,TRBV6-2/TRBV6-3,TRBJ2-7,CASSWTTSGRDYEQYF
many,TRBV20-1,TRBJ2-1,CSASHPTSGSDEQFF
.,TRBV24-1,TRBJ2-3,CATSDLGGATDTQYF
many,TRBV4-3,TRBJ2-5,CASSQSSASGKETQYF
many,TRBV20-1,TRBJ1-5,CSASKGTSNQPQHF
many,TRBV5-1,TRBJ1-5,CASSFGPDSNQPQHF
many,TRBV6-1,TRBJ2-2,CASSEGGGYANTGELFF
many,TRBV7-2,TRBJ1-2,CASSRLRENQEDGYTF
many,TRBV27,TRBJ1-5,CASSSASWVDTQPQHF
many,TRBV6-6,TRBJ2-7,CASSGPSYEQYF
many,TRBV24-1,TRBJ2-2,CATSDPGTSRAGELFF
many,TRBV6-5,TRBJ2-2,CASSYFSGTNTGELFF
many,TRBV19,TRBJ2-3,CASTQTGTGTDTQYF
many,TRBV20-1,TRBJ1-5,CSASTGTGLNQPQHF
many,TRBV24-1,TRBJ2-1,CATSDPSGGTYNEQFF
many,TRBV7-2,TRBJ1-1,CASSLGVEAFF
many,TRBV30,TRBJ2-3,CACTRTSGMTDTQYF
many,TRBV6-6,TRBJ2-3,CASNPGTRGDTQYF
.,TRBV7-9,TRBJ1-1,CASSIFVNTEAFF
.,TRBV5-5,TRBJ1-5,CASSWTFTGGSNQPQHF
.,TRBV10-3,TRBJ1-1,CAISAEGTEAFF
many,TRBV5-1,TRBJ2-1,CASSLLGNSYNEQFF
many,TRBV30,TRBJ2-6,CAAPAVAGANVLTF
many,TRBV28,TRBJ2-1,CASSLSASVYNEQFF
many,TRBV7-4,TRBJ1-5,CASSLNDVGRARNQPQHF
many,TRBV5-4,TRBJ2-7,CASSLLTSGNRHEQYF
many,TRBV28,TRBJ1-5,CASSKTGTGNQPQHF
many,TRBV7-2,TRBJ2-1,CASGLVGNEQFF
many,TRBV2,TRBJ2-7,CASRGGRSGKSYEQYF
many,TRBV20-1,TRBJ2-1,CSAEGRERYNEQFF
many,TRBV6-6,TRBJ1-3,CASAGGGNTIYF
few,TRBV12-3/TRBV12-4,TRBJ2-7,CASSLSRGNNEQYF
many,TRBV7-2,TRBJ2-5,CASLGGRQETQYF
many,TRBV6-2/TRBV6-3,TRBJ2-7,CASRGTGGYEQYF
many,TRBV28,TRBJ2-3,CASSPPGTGVRNTQYF
many,TRBV28,TRBJ2-1,CASSLSRLASIYNEQFF
.,TRBV5-1,TRBJ2-7,CASSLEVTSTSEQYF
many,TRBV7-2,TRBJ2-1,CASSFSAEYNEQFF
many,TRBV7-2,TRBJ2-3,CASSSRVSHLDTQYF
many,TRBV7-9,TRBJ2-3,CASSPKENSLPSTDTQYF
many,TRBV7-9,TRBJ2-7,CASSSHGTGIYEQYF
many,TRBV12-3/TRBV12-4,TRBJ1-5,CASSLGAEYNQPQHF
many,TRBV7-8,TRBJ2-1,CASVLGGTVYNEQFF
many,TRBV11-2,TRBJ2-7,CASSSSRTTYEQYF
many,TRBV25-1,TRBJ2-5,CASGASGGVRETQYF
many,TRBV20-1,TRBJ2-5,CSAIALLWGERGETQYF
many,TRBV7-2,TRBJ1-5,CASSRPSRDNQPQHF
many,TRBV7-2,TRBJ2-4,CASSLRAGTGALAKNIQYF
many,TRBV19,TRBJ1-5,CASTPSDYNQPQHF
many,TRBV5-1,TRBJ2-2,CASSLGDRAGELFF
many,TRBV29-1,TRBJ2-3,CSVELGPKVTDTQYF
many,TRBV5-4,TRBJ2-2,CASSLGARFAGELFF
many,TRBV6-5,TRBJ2-7,CASISRAGPYEQYF
many,TRBV2,TRBJ2-1,CASSGRGSYNEQFF